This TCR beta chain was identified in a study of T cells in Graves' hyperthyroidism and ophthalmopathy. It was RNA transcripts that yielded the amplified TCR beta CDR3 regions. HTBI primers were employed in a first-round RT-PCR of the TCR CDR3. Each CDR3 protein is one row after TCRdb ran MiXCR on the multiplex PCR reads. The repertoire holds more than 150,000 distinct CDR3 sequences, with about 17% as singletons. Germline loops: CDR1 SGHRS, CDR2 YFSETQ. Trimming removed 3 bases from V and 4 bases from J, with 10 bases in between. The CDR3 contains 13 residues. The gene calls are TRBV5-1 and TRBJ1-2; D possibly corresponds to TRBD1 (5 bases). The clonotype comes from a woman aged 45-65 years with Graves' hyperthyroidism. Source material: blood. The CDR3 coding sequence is TGCGCCAGCAGCTGGGGGGAATCCTATGGCTACACCTTC. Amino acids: CASSWGESYGYTF. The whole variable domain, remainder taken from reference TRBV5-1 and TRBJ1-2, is KAGVTQTPRYLIKTRGQQVTLSCSPISGHRSVSWYQQTPGQGLQFLFEYFSETQRNKGNFPGRFSGRQFSNSRSEMNVSTLELGDSALYLCASSWGESYGYTFGSGTRLTVV.